This TCR beta chain comes out of a study of T cell changes during pregnancy in multiple sclerosis. The CDR3 is 14 residues long. Between the trimmed V and J ends, which lost 4 bases and 7 bases, there was a span of 15 bases. Looked up from germline, CDR1 is SGHNT and CDR2 is YYREEE (reference sequence). Some clones are missing from TCRdb's copy, which holds only in-frame ones; the method was immunoSEQ multiplex PCR. The top ten hold 0.7% to 1% of the sample, which has about 40,000 clones, 92% seen once. Specimen: CD4+ T cells from peripheral blood mononuclear cells, collected in the third trimester of pregnancy. This sequence joins TRBV5-4 and TRBJ1-5; D possibly corresponds to TRBD1 (5 bases). This receptor was taken from a female donor with multiple sclerosis, enrolled in a pregnancy study. CDR3 DNA: TGTGCCAGCAGCGTAGCAGGGTTTGGGCAGCCCCAGCATTTT. As protein: CASSVAGFGQPQHF.